These 26 T cell receptor beta chains were all obtained from the same sample, sequenced in a study of blood T cell repertoires in COVID-19. Sequencing was performed with immunoSEQ multiplex PCR; in TCRdb, only in-frame clones are kept and a portion is missing. The data hold approximately 35,000 clones, with around nine tenths observed a single time. Sequencing used peripheral blood. The receptors shown here come from a woman aged 65 to 85 with active COVID-19.

The V gene is TRBV6-5, the J gene TRBJ1-1; TRBD1 aligns across 9 bases. The germline V gene encodes CDR1 MNHEY and CDR2 SVGAGI. The V and J ends lost 10 bases and 5 bases, in that order; junction bases with no gene match: 5. The CDR3 contains 12 residues. In DNA form, the CDR3 reads TGTGCCACCGGACAGGGGCGGACTGAAGCTTTCTTT. This sequence encodes CATGQGRTEAFF.

J is TRBJ1-5 and V is TRBV29-1; TRBD1 matches 10 bases. The V gene's germline CDR1 is SQVTM and CDR2 ANQGSEA. The ends lost 4 bases at V and 7 bases at J; junction bases unmatched: 1. This CDR3 contains 12 residues. CDR3 amino acids: CSVGDRGQPQHF. Written as DNA, the CDR3 is TGCAGCGTTGGGGACAGGGGACAGCCCCAGCATTTT.

DNA for the CDR3: TGTGCCAGCAGCCAATACACCGGGACAGGGGGCCACGGCTACACCTTC. Residues: CASSQYTGTGGHGYTF. The gene calls are TRBV7-8 and TRBJ1-2, with TRBD1 identical over 12 bases. CDR1 is SGHVS, CDR2 FQNEAQ, per germline. Trimming at V came to 5 bases and at J to 8 bases, leaving 12 bases not matched to a gene. The CDR3 loop spans 16 amino acids.

The chain recombines TRBV6-5 with TRBJ1-3; no firm D call. V was clipped by 6 bases and J by 0 bases, with 9 bases between them. The germline V gene has CDR1 MNHEY and CDR2 SVGAGI. This CDR3 is built from 14 residues. The CDR3 coding sequence is TGTGCCAGCAGGGACGGACTCTCTGGAAACACCATATATTTT. It is translated as CASRDGLSGNTIYF.

V is TRBV6-5 and J is TRBJ2-1; a possible D gene is TRBD2 (6 bases). CDR3 length: 15 residues. CDR1 and CDR2 (germline): MNHEY, SVGAGI. Trimming stripped 6 bases from V and 5 bases from J, with 17 bases between. CDR3 in DNA: TGTGCCAGCAGCGAGACGGGACTGATAAACAATGAGCAGTTCTTC. Translating it yields CASSETGLINNEQFF.

This clone occurred once. The rearrangement links TRBV3-1 (or the pseudogene TRBV3-2) to TRBJ2-5, with 11 nucleotides matching TRBD2. The CDR3 is 17 residues long. The germline V gene encodes CDR1 LGHDT and CDR2 YNNKEL (reference sequence). J was trimmed by 4 bases and V by 1 base; bases with no gene match: 8. The CDR3 nucleotides are TGTGCCAGCAGCCAAGCATCCCTAGCGGGGGGCCGAGAGACCCAGTACTTC. As protein: CASSQASLAGGRETQYF.

This chain links TRBV2 with TRBJ2-5; D is undetermined. The CDR3 extends over 13 amino acids. Trimming shortened V by 3 bases and J by 2 bases, and 7 bases separated the two germline ends. CDR1 and CDR2 (germline): SNHLY, FYNNEI. In nucleotides, the CDR3 is TGTGCCAGCAGTGAGGAGAAACAAGAGACCCAGTACTTC. It is translated as CASSEEKQETQYF.

This chain links TRBV25-1 with TRBJ2-5; a possible D gene is TRBD2 (5 bases). The germline V and J ends were trimmed by 3 bases and 7 bases, with 15 bases remaining between them. In germline, CDR1 is MGHDK, CDR2 SYGVNS. The CDR3 loop spans 14 amino acids. The CDR3, as DNA: TGTGCCAGCAGTGAGGCGCTAGCCCAGGTGACCCAGTACTTC. The encoded protein is CASSEALAQVTQYF.

The V and J genes are TRBV11-3 and TRBJ1-6; 9 nucleotides match TRBD1. Losses at the gene ends were 5 bases for V and 9 bases for J; bases not matched to a gene: 11. Germline values: CDR1 SGHNT, CDR2 YENEEA. CDR3 size: 16 residues. CDR3 in DNA: TGTGCCAGCAGCCTCCTGGGGGGGACAGGGCTTTCACCCCTCCACTTT. It translates to CASSLLGGTGLSPLHF. Filled out from reference TRBV11-3 and TRBJ1-6, the complete variable domain reads EAGVVQSPRYKIIEKKQPVAFWCNPISGHNTLYWYLQNLGQGPELLIRYENEEAVDDSQLPKDRFSAERLKGVDSTLKIQPAELGDSAVYLCASSLLGGTGLSPLHFGNGTRLTVT.

The J gene is TRBJ2-5, the V gene TRBV2, with a tentative D call TRBD2 (5 bases). Germline CDR1 reads SNHLY; CDR2 reads FYNNEI. Deletions cut 7 bases from V and 4 bases from J, with 16 bases between. CDR3 size: 14 residues. CDR3 coding DNA: TGTGCCAGCACCAATCGGCGGGCGGGAGAGACCCAGTACTTC. Translating gives CASTNRRAGETQYF.

This chain links TRBV7-9 with TRBJ2-3, with 12 bases aligning to TRBD2. Germline CDR1 and CDR2: SEHNR and FQNEAQ (reference sequence). V was clipped by 8 bases and J by 4 bases; unmatched bases: 7. The CDR3 contains 15 residues. This CDR3 is CASEASGGAPDTQYF. In DNA form, the CDR3 reads TGTGCCAGCGAGGCTAGCGGGGGGGCCCCAGATACGCAGTATTTT.

The chain recombines TRBV28 with TRBJ1-6; TRBD1 might be the D (5 bases). The V end was cut by 5 bases, the J end by 9 bases, with 11 bases between. This CDR3 region has 13 residues. Germline CDR1 reads MDHEN; CDR2 reads SYDVKM. CDR3 in amino acids: CASSLTGGSPLHF. DNA of the CDR3: TGTGCCAGCAGTCTCACCGGGGGTTCACCCCTCCACTTT. The full variable domain, in which reference TRBV28 and TRBJ1-6 provide the parts outside the CDR3, is DVKVTQSSRYLVKRTGEKVFLECVQDMDHENMFWYRQDPGLGLRLIYFSYDVKMKEKGDIPEGYSVSREKKERFSLILESASTNQTSMYLCASSLTGGSPLHFGNGTRLTVT.

This clone was counted between two and nine times. The chain carries TRBV6-1 and TRBJ2-7; weak D call: TRBD1 (5 bases). Germline lookup yields CDR1 MNHNS and CDR2 SASEGT. V was pared by 1 base and J by 7 bases, with 8 bases between. The CDR3 is 12 amino acids. CDR3 coding DNA: TGTGCCAGCAGTGAAGAGGGGTTAGAGCAGTACTTC. It specifies CASSEEGLEQYF.

V and J are TRBV5-1 and TRBJ1-5; 9 bases line up with TRBD1. Trimming cost V 4 bases and J 2 bases; bases outside gene matches: 4. This CDR3 has 15 residues. The germline V gene has CDR1 SGHRS and CDR2 YFSETQ. This chain's CDR3 is CASSPDRGGNQPQHF. The CDR3 DNA reads TGCGCCAGCAGCCCAGACAGGGGGGGCAATCAGCCCCAGCATTTT. Filled out from reference TRBV5-1 and TRBJ1-5, the complete variable domain reads KAGVTQTPRYLIKTRGQQVTLSCSPISGHRSVSWYQQTPGQGLQFLFEYFSETQRNKGNFPGRFSGRQFSNSRSEMNVSTLELGDSALYLCASSPDRGGNQPQHFGDGTRLSIL.

The V gene is TRBV9, the J gene TRBJ2-7; a weak D match, TRBD1 (6 bases). Per the germline V gene, CDR1 is SGDLS and CDR2 is YYNGEE. The CDR3 covers 16 residues. V dropped 0 bases and J dropped 1 base, with 14 bases sitting between them. The CDR3 reads CASSVGGQIMSYEQYF. CDR3 coding DNA: TGTGCCAGCAGCGTAGGGGGACAAATAATGTCCTACGAGCAGTACTTC.

The gene calls are TRBV21-1 and TRBJ1-2; no DNA check was done on the table's D call, TRBD1. TRBV21-1 is labeled a pseudogene. CDR3 size: 14 residues. The CDR3 reads CASSNTQGTYGYTF. The CDR3 coding sequence is TGTGCCAGCAGCAACACACAGGGGACTTATGGCTACACCTTC.

This chain uses TRBV29-1 with TRBJ1-5, with D possibly being TRBD1 (6 bases). Germline V gene sequence: CDR1 SQVTM, CDR2 ANQGSEA. This CDR3 region has 12 residues. CDR3 nucleotide sequence: TGCAGTGCAGGGGCCGAGGATCAGCCCCAGCATTTT. Translating gives CSAGAEDQPQHF.

This chain connects TRBV29-1 to TRBJ2-3, with 13 bases aligning to TRBD2. CDR1 is SQVTM and CDR2 is ANQGSEA in the germline V gene. J lost 2 bases, V lost 4 bases, and 9 bases had no gene match. CDR3 length equals 17 residues. For the CDR3, the DNA is TGCAGCGTTGGAGAGATGGGACTAGCGGGGACCACAGATACGCAGTATTTT. Protein sequence: CSVGEMGLAGTTDTQYF.

This chain links TRBV11-3 with TRBJ2-5, with 7 bases matching TRBD1. Germline assignment: CDR1 SGHNT and CDR2 YENEEA. With V trimmed by 0 bases and J by 2 bases, 9 bases remained unmatched. This CDR3 contains 17 residues. Here the CDR3 DNA reads TGTGCCAGCAGCTTAGATCAGGGGGTGGGGGCTCAAGAGACCCAGTACTTC. It encodes CASSLDQGVGAQETQYF.

The chain carries TRBV3-1 (or the pseudogene TRBV3-2) and TRBJ1-6; TRBD1 agrees at 8 bases. The V segment lost 1 base and the J segment 7 bases; nucleotides outside the gene matches: 0. The CDR3 is made up of 14 amino acids. Germline V CDR1 and CDR2: LGHDT, YNNKEL (reference sequence). The CDR3 nucleotides read TGTGCCAGCAGCCAAGGGACAGGGAATTCACCCCTCCACTTT. Protein product: CASSQGTGNSPLHF.

The chain uses TRBV19 and TRBJ1-1; possibly TRBD1 for D (6 bases). Germline lookup yields CDR1 LNHDA and CDR2 SQIVND (reference sequence). The CDR3 runs 17 residues. With 3 bases removed from V and 1 base from J, the gap between germline ends came to 18 bases. DNA for the CDR3: TGTGCCAGTAGTATTTGGGGGCTCAGCGGGGGGAACACTGAAGCTTTCTTT. Amino acids: CASSIWGLSGGNTEAFF.

V is TRBV5-6 and J is TRBJ2-1, with D perhaps TRBD2 (7 bases). V gave up 7 bases and J gave up 4 bases, with 12 bases separating them. Per germline, CDR1 SGHDT and CDR2 YYEEEE. This CDR3 region has 13 residues. CDR3 nucleotides: TGTGCCAGCCGGCGGGGGCAGTACAATGAGCAGTTCTTC. Amino acid sequence: CASRRGQYNEQFF.

As DNA, the CDR3 is TGTGCCAGCAGCGTCCTAGCGGGGTTACAAGAGACCCAGTACTTC. Residues: CASSVLAGLQETQYF. The V and J genes are TRBV3-1 (or the pseudogene TRBV3-2) and TRBJ2-5, with TRBD2 matching 9 bases. Unmatched junction bases numbered 6, after V lost 5 bases and J lost 2 bases. Germline assignment: CDR1 LGHDT and CDR2 YNNKEL (reference sequence). The CDR3 contains 15 residues.

This clone was counted a few times. The genes are TRBV18 and TRBJ2-1; 7 bases are shared with TRBD1. The junction had 2 bases not matched to a gene; V was cut back by 4 bases and J by 2 bases. This CDR3 is 14 amino acids long. CDR1 is KGHSH and CDR2 is LQKENI in the germline V gene. CDR3 sequence: CASSLDRTYNEQFF. Written as DNA, the CDR3 is TGTGCCAGCTCACTGGACAGGACCTACAATGAGCAGTTCTTC.

This clone was recorded once. The V and J genes are TRBV5-4 and TRBJ2-1; D possibly corresponds to TRBD2 (7 bases). V lost 6 bases and J lost 9, with 19 bases in between. The CDR3 runs to 14 residues. Germline CDR1 reads SGHNT; CDR2 reads YYREEE (reference sequence). CDR3 in DNA: TGTGCCAGCATACGGGGGGCTACTTCGGGTGAGCAGTTCTTC. It translates to CASIRGATSGEQFF.

This rearrangement joins TRBV5-6 to TRBJ1-1, with 8 bases aligning to TRBD1. The CDR3 has 17 amino acids. The ends lost 1 base at V and 3 bases at J; junction bases unmatched: 11. Germline assignment: CDR1 SGHDT and CDR2 YYEEEE. As DNA, the CDR3 is TGTGCCAGCAGCTTGATGGACAGGGCTGTTGGTGACACTGAAGCTTTCTTT. As protein: CASSLMDRAVGDTEAFF.